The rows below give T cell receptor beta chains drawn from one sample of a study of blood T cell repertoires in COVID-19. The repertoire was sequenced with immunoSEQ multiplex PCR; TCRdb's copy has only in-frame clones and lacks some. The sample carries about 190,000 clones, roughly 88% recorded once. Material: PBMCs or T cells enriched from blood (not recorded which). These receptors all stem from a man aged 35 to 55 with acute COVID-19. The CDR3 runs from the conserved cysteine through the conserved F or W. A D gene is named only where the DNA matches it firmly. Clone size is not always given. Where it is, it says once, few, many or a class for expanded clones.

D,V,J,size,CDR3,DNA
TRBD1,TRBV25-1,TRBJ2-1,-,CASLQGAVGEQFF,TGTGCCAGCTTACAGGGGGCTGTCGGTGAGCAGTTCTTC
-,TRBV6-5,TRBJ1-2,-,CASSPVAALSGYTF,TGTGCCAGCAGTCCGGTTGCGGCTCTCAGCGGCTACACCTTC
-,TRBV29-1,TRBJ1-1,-,CSVFGGAEAFF,TGCAGCGTTTTTGGGGGGGCTGAAGCTTTCTTT
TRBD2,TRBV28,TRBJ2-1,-,CASEDPGTSGDEQFF,TGTGCCAGCGAGGACCCCGGGACCAGCGGGGATGAGCAGTTCTTC
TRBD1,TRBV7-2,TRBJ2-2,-,CASSNRGLNTGELFF,TGTGCCAGCAGCAACAGGGGGTTGAACACCGGGGAGCTGTTTTTT
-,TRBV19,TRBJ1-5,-,CASNRAGAGQPQHF,TGTGCCAGTAATCGAGCAGGGGCGGGTCAGCCCCAGCATTTT
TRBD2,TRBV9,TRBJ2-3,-,CASSDGLAGGYYTDTQYF,TGTGCCAGCAGCGACGGACTAGCGGGAGGGTATTACACAGATACGCAGTATTTT
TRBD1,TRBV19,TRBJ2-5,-,CASRPGQGRSRETQYF,TGTGCCAGCAGACCCGGACAGGGACGATCTAGGGAGACCCAGTACTTC
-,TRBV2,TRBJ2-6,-,CASSLALIAVSSGANVLTF,TGTGCCAGCAGTCTGGCTTTGATAGCGGTCTCCTCTGGGGCCAACGTCCTGACTTTC
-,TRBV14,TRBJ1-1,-,CASTRQLENTEAFF,TGTGCCAGCACAAGACAGTTGGAGAACACTGAAGCTTTCTTT
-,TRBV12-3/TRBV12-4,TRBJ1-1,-,CASSEIRAEAFF,TGTGCCAGCAGTGAGATCAGGGCTGAAGCTTTCTTT
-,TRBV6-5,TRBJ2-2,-,CASTDNVSGELFF,TGTGCCAGCACCGACAACGTCTCCGGGGAGCTGTTTTTT
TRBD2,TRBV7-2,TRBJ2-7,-,CASSLNVAGATYEQYF,TGTGCCAGCAGCTTAAACGTAGCGGGAGCAACCTACGAGCAGTACTTC
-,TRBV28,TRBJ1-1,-,CASSLGGFVREAFF,TGTGCCAGCAGTTTGGGGGGGTTCGTACGCGAAGCTTTCTTT
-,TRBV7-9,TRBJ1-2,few,CASSLASGNYGYTF,TGTGCCAGCAGCTTAGCGTCGGGGAACTATGGCTACACCTTC
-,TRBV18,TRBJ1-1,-,CASSPPLGVGTEAFF,TGTGCCAGCTCACCCCCTTTAGGGGTGGGGACTGAAGCTTTCTTT
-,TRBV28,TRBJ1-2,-,CATPGASNYGYTF,TGTGCCACCCCCGGAGCTTCTAACTATGGCTACACCTTC
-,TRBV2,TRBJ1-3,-,CASSGGAVGNTIYF,TGTGCCAGCTCTGGGGGGGCAGTAGGAAACACCATATATTTT
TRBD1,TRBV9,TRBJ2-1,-,CASSEKVVGQGDNEQFF,TGTGCCAGCAGCGAAAAGGTAGTGGGACAGGGGGACAATGAGCAGTTCTTC
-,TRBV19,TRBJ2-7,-,CASSIGGYEQYF,TGTGCCAGTAGTATAGGAGGTTACGAGCAGTACTTC
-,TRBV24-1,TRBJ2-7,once,CATSDSVSYEQYF,TGTGCCACCAGTGATTCCGTCTCCTACGAGCAGTACTTC
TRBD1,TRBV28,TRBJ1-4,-,CASSLEDRVNNEKLFF,TGTGCCAGCAGTCTCGAAGACAGGGTAAATAATGAAAAACTGTTTTTT
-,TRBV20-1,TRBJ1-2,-,CSAIEEGRLSYGYTF,TGCAGTGCTATTGAGGAGGGCAGGCTTAGCTATGGCTACACCTTC
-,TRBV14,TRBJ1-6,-,CASSQDQYNSPLHF,TGTGCCAGCAGCCAAGACCAATATAATTCACCCCTCCACTTT
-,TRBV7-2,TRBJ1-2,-,CASSQTKLSSGYTF,TGTGCCAGCAGCCAGACAAAGCTCTCAAGTGGCTACACCTTC
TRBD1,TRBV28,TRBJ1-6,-,CASRSGQGNSPLHF,TGTGCCAGCAGGTCGGGACAGGGTAATTCACCCCTCCACTTT
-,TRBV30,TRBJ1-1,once,CAWRRNTEAFF,TGTGCCTGGAGGCGGAACACTGAAGCTTTCTTT
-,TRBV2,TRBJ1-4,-,CASKARSTGDEKLFF,TGTGCCAGCAAAGCCAGGAGCACAGGCGATGAAAAACTGTTTTTT
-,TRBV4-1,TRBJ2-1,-,CASSQDSSYREQFF,TGCGCCAGCAGCCAAGATTCGAGCTACCGTGAGCAGTTCTTC
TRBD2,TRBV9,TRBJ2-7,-,CASSVSLAGAIYEQYF,TGTGCCAGCAGCGTCTCCCTAGCGGGAGCCATCTACGAGCAGTACTTC
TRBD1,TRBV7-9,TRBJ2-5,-,CASSYTGGETQYF,TGTGCCAGCAGCTATACAGGGGGAGAGACCCAGTACTTC
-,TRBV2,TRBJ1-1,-,CASSSGAWGWGNTEAFF,TGTGCCAGCAGTTCGGGTGCCTGGGGTTGGGGCAACACTGAAGCTTTCTTT
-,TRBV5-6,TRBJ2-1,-,CASSKDSTYNEQFF,TGTGCCAGCAGTAAAGACTCGACTTACAATGAGCAGTTCTTC
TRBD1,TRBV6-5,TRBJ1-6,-,CASRDRGKRDSPLHF,TGTGCCAGCAGGGACAGGGGAAAGAGGGATTCACCCCTCCACTTT
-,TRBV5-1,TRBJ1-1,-,CASSLRFADSDTEAFF,TGCGCCAGCAGCCTGCGGTTCGCCGATAGTGACACTGAAGCTTTCTTT
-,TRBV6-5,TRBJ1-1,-,CASSYGGGETEAFF,TGTGCCAGCAGTTACGGGGGAGGAGAGACTGAAGCTTTCTTT
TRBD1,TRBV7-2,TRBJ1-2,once,CASSWRQGAELGYTF,TGTGCCAGCAGCTGGAGGCAGGGGGCTGAATTGGGCTACACCTTC
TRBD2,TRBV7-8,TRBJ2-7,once,CASSPANSGIGEQYF,TGTGCCAGCAGCCCGGCAAATAGCGGGATAGGGGAGCAGTACTTC